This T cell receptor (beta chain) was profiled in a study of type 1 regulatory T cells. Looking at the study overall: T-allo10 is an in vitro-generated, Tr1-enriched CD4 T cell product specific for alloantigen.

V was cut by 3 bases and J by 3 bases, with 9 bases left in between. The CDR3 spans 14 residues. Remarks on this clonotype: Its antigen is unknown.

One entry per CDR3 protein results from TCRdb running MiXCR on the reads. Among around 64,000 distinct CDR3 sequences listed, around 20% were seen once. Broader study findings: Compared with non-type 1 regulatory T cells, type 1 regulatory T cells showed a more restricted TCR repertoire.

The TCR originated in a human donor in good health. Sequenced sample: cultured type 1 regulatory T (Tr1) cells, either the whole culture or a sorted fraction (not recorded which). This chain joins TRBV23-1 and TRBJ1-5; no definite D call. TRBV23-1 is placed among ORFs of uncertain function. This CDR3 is CASSHPGSNQPQHF. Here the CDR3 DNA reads TGCGCCAGCAGTCATCCGGGGTCCAATCAGCCCCAGCATTTT.